This T cell receptor beta chain was recovered during a study of shared clonotypes between healthy human individuals. Looking at the study overall: Two women and a few men aged 18 to 49 made up the donors.

On this clone itself: Its cognate antigen is unknown.

Sequencing was performed with immunoSEQ multiplex PCR; in TCRdb, only in-frame clones are kept and a portion is missing. The top ten hold around 1.7% of the sample, which has about 2.2 million clones, 85% to 95% seen once. Selected positively for CCR7 and CD45RO-negative, naive CD8 cells excluded terminally differentiated effector memory CD45RA+ cells. Findings and caveats of the study: The small donor group covered limited genetic and exposure diversity. A reduction in generation probabilities was seen for non-shared clonotypes relative to those shared by all four donors.

This TCR derives from a man aged 18-30 years in good health. Some clones in this sample may be carry-over from other donors' samples. Sequences were obtained from naive CD8+ T cells from PBMCs.

CDR3 protein: CASSAITGANTEAFF. CDR3 in DNA: TGTGCCAGCAGCGCCATAACAGGGGCGAACACTGAAGCTTTCTTT. The V call is TRBV9, the J call TRBJ1-1; 7 bases match TRBD1. This CDR3 is 15 amino acids long. Germline CDR1 SGDLS, CDR2 YYNGEE. V dropped 3 bases and J dropped 1; count of bases not matched to a gene: 6. Based on the CDR3 plus reference TRBV9 and TRBJ1-1, the full variable domain is DSGVTQTPKHLITATGQRVTLRCSPRSGDLSVYWYQQSLDQGLQFLIQYYNGEERAKGNILERFSAQQFPDLHSELNLSSLELGDSALYFCASSAITGANTEAFFGQGTRLTVV.